The rows below give T cell receptor beta chains drawn from one sample of a study of graft-versus-host responses after intestinal transplantation. Clones were sequenced by immunoSEQ multiplex PCR, and TCRdb holds only the in-frame ones, with some missing. The top ten clones hold around 0.21% of a sample with more than 40,000 clones, roughly 96% of them seen once. What these receptors recognize is not known. Specimen: unstimulated CD8+ T cells sorted from spleen or lymph node cells, collected before transplant. The origin of the receptors is a human donor who was the organ donor for an intestinal transplant. Each CDR3 is given with its conserved first and last residue.

V gene	J gene	CDR3 protein
TRBV30	TRBJ1-1	CAWGQGSEAFF
TRBV13	TRBJ1-1	CASSPTGNTEAFF
TRBV5-4	TRBJ1-6	CASSLAAYPRSSPLHF
TRBV19	TRBJ2-7	CASSIQQGRDEQYF
TRBV28	TRBJ1-5	CASSARTAAGPQHF
TRBV2	TRBJ2-3	CASSSSGQGASDTQYF
TRBV4-3	TRBJ2-7	CASSQDSRNYEQYF
TRBV7-9	TRBJ1-1	CASSHARRVTEAFF
TRBV7-6	TRBJ1-4	CASRRTGGAGDEKLFF
TRBV6-5	TRBJ1-1	CASSYRGIAEAFF
TRBV7-9	TRBJ2-3	CASSAWTSGDTDTQYF
TRBV5-1	TRBJ2-5	CASSSGTALQETQYF
TRBV7-9	TRBJ2-3	CASSLKGADTQYF
TRBV27	TRBJ2-7	CASGIYEQYF
TRBV11-2	TRBJ1-3	CASSPVWGSGNTIYF
TRBV7-6	TRBJ1-1	CASSPGGPEAFF
TRBV9	TRBJ1-2	CASSFASGTDGGYTF
TRBV5-3	TRBJ2-3	CARSLRTGGFRGTDTQYF
TRBV28	TRBJ2-1	CASIGLAGAREQFF
TRBV1	TRBJ2-3	CTSSQDSPNQRGARADTQYF
TRBV27	TRBJ2-7	CASSLSVGHRAYEQYF
TRBV28	TRBJ2-1	CASSLPGGAYNEQFF
TRBV4-3	TRBJ1-2	CASSRTTGDYGYTF
TRBV27	TRBJ1-6	CASSLVQDSPLHF
TRBV21-1	TRBJ1-1	CASSKGENTEAFF
TRBV19	TRBJ2-2	CASTEDRENGELFF
TRBV11-2	TRBJ2-1	CASRHRDSQFF
TRBV10-1	TRBJ2-2	CASSGGYTGELFF
TRBV6-1	TRBJ1-2	CASSEQTVPNYGYTF
TRBV6-5	TRBJ1-2	CASSSDRVKGYTF
TRBV2	TRBJ1-2	CASSEDPVYYGYTF
TRBV28	TRBJ1-2	CASSSRDRVAFYGYTF
TRBV6-1	TRBJ1-5	CASRTGRDNQPQHF
TRBV27	TRBJ1-2	CASSPGTGDGYTF
TRBV5-4	TRBJ1-1	CASSLGGANTEAFF
TRBV28	TRBJ1-1	CASRFRVNTEAFF
TRBV9	TRBJ2-2	CASSLGGQINTGELFF
TRBV5-1	TRBJ1-1	CASSASPGQGAVVLAFF
TRBV7-9	-	CASSFSTGGSYEQYF
TRBV6-5	TRBJ2-1	CASRIQGSSYNEQFF
TRBV5-4	TRBJ2-1	CASSQDESPNNEQFF
TRBV13	TRBJ1-3	CASSDSVGGATGNTIYF
TRBV10-3	TRBJ2-7	CAISRGTEQYF
TRBV30	TRBJ2-7	CAWSDGRYEQYF
TRBV9	TRBJ2-5	CASSVGLANLRETQYF
TRBV7-6	TRBJ1-1	CASSLDRGGVTEAFF
TRBV14	TRBJ2-6	CASSRQGAGANVLTF
TRBV23-1	TRBJ2-3	CASSPPGLDTQYF
TRBV7-2	TRBJ2-1	CASSPRGLASEQFF
TRBV7-3	TRBJ2-1	CASSLSSGDNEQFF
TRBV5-1	TRBJ2-1	CASRSTTSGGSSYNEQFF
TRBV27	TRBJ1-1	CASRGGATEAFF
TRBV6-1	TRBJ1-2	CASIRAGQGGYTF
TRBV7-9	TRBJ2-5	CASSDARGRYQETQYF
TRBV28	TRBJ2-4	CASLGGNIQYF
TRBV7-8	TRBJ2-5	CASSLASFTSGLQETQYF
TRBV6-1	TRBJ2-1	CASSGRTTLGILNEQFF
TRBV13	TRBJ1-6	CASRTGTGPTPLHF
TRBV6-5	TRBJ1-1	CASSYTGAGAEAFF
TRBV27	TRBJ2-2	CASSLLSGGRGGELFF